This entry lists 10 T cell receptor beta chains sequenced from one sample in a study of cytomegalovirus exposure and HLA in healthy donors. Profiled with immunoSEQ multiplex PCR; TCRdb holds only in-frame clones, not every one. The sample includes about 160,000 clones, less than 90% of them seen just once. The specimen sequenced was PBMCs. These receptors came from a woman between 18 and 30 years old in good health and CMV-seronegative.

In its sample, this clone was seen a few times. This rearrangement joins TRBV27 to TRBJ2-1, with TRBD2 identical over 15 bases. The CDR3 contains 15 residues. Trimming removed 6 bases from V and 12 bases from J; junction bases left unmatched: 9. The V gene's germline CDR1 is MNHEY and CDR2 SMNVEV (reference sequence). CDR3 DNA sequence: TGTGCCAGCAGAATCGGGACTAGCGGGAGGATGGGGCAGTTCTTC. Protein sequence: CASRIGTSGRMGQFF.

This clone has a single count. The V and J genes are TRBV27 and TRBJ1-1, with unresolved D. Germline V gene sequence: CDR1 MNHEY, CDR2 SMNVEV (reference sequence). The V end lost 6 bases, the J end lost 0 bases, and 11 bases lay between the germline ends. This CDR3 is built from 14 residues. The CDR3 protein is CASSLGGVNTEAFF. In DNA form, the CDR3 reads TGTGCCAGCAGCCTCGGAGGTGTGAACACTGAAGCTTTCTTT.

This CDR3 reads CASSVALGDTEAFF. The CDR3 DNA reads TGTGCCAGCAGCGTAGCTCTCGGGGACACTGAAGCTTTCTTT. The chain employs TRBV9 and TRBJ1-1; the D is unclear. Trimming took off 0 bases at V and 3 bases at J, with 9 bases between the two ends. Germline loops: CDR1 SGDLS, CDR2 YYNGEE. The CDR3 length is 14 residues.

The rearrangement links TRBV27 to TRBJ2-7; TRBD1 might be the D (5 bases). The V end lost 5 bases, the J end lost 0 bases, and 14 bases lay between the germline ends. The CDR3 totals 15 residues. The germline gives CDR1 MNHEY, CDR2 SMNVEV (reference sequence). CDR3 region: CASSMTDSHSYEQYF. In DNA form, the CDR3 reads TGTGCCAGCAGTATGACAGACTCCCACTCCTACGAGCAGTACTTC.

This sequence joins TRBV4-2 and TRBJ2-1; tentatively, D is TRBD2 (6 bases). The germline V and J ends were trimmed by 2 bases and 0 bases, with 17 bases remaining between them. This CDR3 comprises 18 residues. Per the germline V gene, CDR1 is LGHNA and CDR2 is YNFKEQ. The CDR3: CASSQRGTAGSSYNEQFF. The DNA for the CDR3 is TGTGCCAGCAGCCAACGTGGGACGGCGGGGAGCTCCTACAATGAGCAGTTCTTC.

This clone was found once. CDR3 loop: CASSQDPGGVEATNEKLFF. In DNA, the CDR3 is TGCGCCAGCAGCCAAGATCCAGGGGGAGTTGAAGCAACTAATGAAAAACTGTTTTTT. J is TRBJ1-4 and V is TRBV4-3; 7 bases are a match to TRBD1. The CDR3 contains 19 residues. The J segment lost 0 bases and the V segment lost 0 bases, leaving 10 bases of the junction unmatched. Germline CDR1 and CDR2: LGHNA and YSLEER.

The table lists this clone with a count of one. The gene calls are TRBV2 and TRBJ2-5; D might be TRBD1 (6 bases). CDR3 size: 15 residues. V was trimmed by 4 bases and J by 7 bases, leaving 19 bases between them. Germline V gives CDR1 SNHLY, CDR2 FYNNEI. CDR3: CASSGTATDAATQYF. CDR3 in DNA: TGTGCCAGCAGTGGGACAGCCACGGATGCGGCGACCCAGTACTTC. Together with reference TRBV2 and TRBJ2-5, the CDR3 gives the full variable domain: EPEVTQTPSHQVTQMGQEVILRCVPISNHLYFYWYRQILGQKVEFLVSFYNNEISEKSEIFDDQFSVERPDGSNFTLKIRSTKLEDSAMYFCASSGTATDAATQYFGPGTRLLVL.

The CDR3 DNA is TGTGCCAGCAGTGGCCGGGGGGGGCCTGTCGAGCAGTACTTC. As protein: CASSGRGGPVEQYF. This sequence joins TRBV2 and TRBJ2-7; 8 nucleotides line up with TRBD2. CDR1 and CDR2 (germline): SNHLY, FYNNEI. The CDR3 consists of 14 residues. V gave up 4 bases and J gave up 6 bases; unmatched junction bases: 8.

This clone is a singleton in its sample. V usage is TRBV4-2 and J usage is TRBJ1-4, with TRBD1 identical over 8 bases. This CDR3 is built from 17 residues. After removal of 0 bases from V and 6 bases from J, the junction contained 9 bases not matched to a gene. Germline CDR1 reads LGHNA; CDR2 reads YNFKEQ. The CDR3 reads CASSQDLRTGLHEKLFF. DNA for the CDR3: TGTGCCAGCAGCCAAGATCTGAGGACAGGGTTACATGAAAAACTGTTTTTT.

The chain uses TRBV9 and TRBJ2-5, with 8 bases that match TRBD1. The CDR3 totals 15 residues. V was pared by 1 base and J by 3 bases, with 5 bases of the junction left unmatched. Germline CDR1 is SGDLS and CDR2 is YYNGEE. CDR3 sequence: CASSVTPQGEETQYF. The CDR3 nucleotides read TGTGCCAGCAGCGTAACCCCACAGGGGGAAGAGACCCAGTACTTC.